The sequence of this T cell receptor (beta chain) was determined in a study of long-term antiretroviral therapy in people with HIV. Study results and limitations: Compared with controls, HIV repertoires showed narrower CDR3 length ranges.

Run at survey level, the immunoSEQ assay was version v3.0. The assay was immunoSEQ multiplex PCR, and TCRdb's table has in-frame clones only and misses some. The sample gives about 39,000 clones, more than 70% of which show up once; 5.5% to 6.5% is in the top ten. About this clone: Antigen unknown.

This CDR3 is 13 amino acids long. Trimming cost V 5 bases and J 2 bases; bases outside gene matches: 6. Germline V gene data show CDR1 as SQVTM and CDR2 as ANQGSEA. The sample was unsorted PBMCs, taken 3.1 years after starting antiretroviral therapy. This sequence was found in a woman in her forties or fifties with HIV. J is TRBJ2-7 and V is TRBV29-1; the match to TRBD1 covers 7 bases. The CDR3: CSVLRDRPYEQYF. The CDR3 nucleotides are TGCAGCGTTTTGAGGGACAGACCCTACGAGCAGTACTTC.